These T cell receptor beta chains were read from a single sample in a study of CD8 T cells in ankylosing spondylitis. TCRdb itself ran the 5' RACE reads through MiXCR, one entry per CDR3 protein. The data hold about 210,000 distinct CDR3 sequences, with around 6.6% observed a single time. The sample comprised blood, either unsorted or a sorted T cell fraction (not recorded which). Receptor source: a male donor with ankylosing spondylitis. Both conserved end residues are part of each CDR3. A D gene is named only where the DNA matches it firmly. Clone size, where shown, is once, few, many, or a class for clones that have expanded.

cdr3_aa,cdr3_nt,d_call,j_call,clone_size,v_call
CATSGLWDGPLDTGELFF,TGTGCCACCAGTGGCCTTTGGGACGGACCCTTGGACACCGGGGAGCTGTTTTTT,.,TRBJ2-2,.,TRBV24-1
CASSLSGGAHEQFF,TGTGCCAGCAGCCTTAGCGGGGGGGCACATGAGCAGTTCTTC,TRBD2,TRBJ2-1,many,TRBV5-6
CASSQDRLGQGRYGYTF,TGTGCCAGCAGCCAAGATAGATTAGGCCAGGGGCGGTATGGCTACACCTTC,.,TRBJ1-2,many,TRBV4-2
CASSGMSTEAFF,TGTGCCAGTAGTGGAATGAGCACTGAAGCTTTCTTT,.,TRBJ1-1,many,TRBV19
CASTDRDRRTDTQYF,TGTGCCAGCACAGACCGGGACAGACGCACAGATACGCAGTATTTT,TRBD1,TRBJ2-3,few,TRBV2
CASSFGLEAYNEQFF,TGTGCCAGCAGTTTCGGACTAGAGGCCTACAATGAGCAGTTCTTC,TRBD2,TRBJ2-1,many,TRBV27
CARGAQPQHF,TGTGCAAGGGGTGCTCAGCCCCAGCATTTT,.,TRBJ1-5,few,TRBV12-2
CASSQGVELWTGELFF,TGTGCCAGCAGCCAAGGGGTCGAGCTGTGGACCGGGGAGCTGTTTTTT,.,TRBJ2-2,many,TRBV4-2
CASLRVGGSYEQYF,TGTGCCAGCTTGAGGGTAGGGGGGTCCTACGAGCAGTACTTC,.,TRBJ2-7,.,TRBV28
CASSHGRDEQFF,TGTGCCAGCAGCCACGGTAGGGATGAGCAGTTCTTC,.,TRBJ2-1,many,TRBV5-5
CASSQGTSGALLNEQFF,TGCGCCAGCAGCCAAGGTACTAGCGGGGCTCTGCTCAATGAGCAGTTCTTC,TRBD2,TRBJ2-1,many,TRBV4-3
CATSQGVHRSNEKLFF,TGTGCCACCAGCCAAGGGGTACATAGGTCTAATGAAAAACTGTTTTTT,.,TRBJ1-4,many,TRBV15
CASSMSGIDQPQHF,TGTGCCAGTAGTATGTCGGGGATCGATCAGCCCCAGCATTTT,.,TRBJ1-5,few,TRBV19
CAVEGRAWGSYNEQFF,TGTGCCGTCGAGGGGCGGGCGTGGGGTTCCTACAATGAGCAGTTCTTC,.,TRBJ2-1,.,TRBV27
CATSEPWGTDTQYF,TGTGCCACCAGTGAGCCATGGGGCACAGATACGCAGTATTTT,.,TRBJ2-3,many,TRBV24-1
CASIQRSDRGFEQYF,TGTGCCAGCATCCAGCGATCGGACAGGGGTTTCGAGCAGTACTTC,TRBD1,TRBJ2-7,.,TRBV25-1
CASSQSARGTKNIQYF,TGCGCCAGCAGCCAAAGTGCCAGAGGTACCAAAAACATTCAGTACTTC,.,TRBJ2-4,few,TRBV4-1
CASSPLDRRTYEQYF,TGTGCCAGCAGCCCACTAGACAGGCGAACCTACGAGCAGTACTTC,.,TRBJ2-7,many,TRBV7-9
CASSSGLNQPQHF,TGTGCCAGCAGTTCCGGACTGAATCAGCCCCAGCATTTT,.,TRBJ1-5,many,TRBV27
CSVANRGGRFTEAFF,TGCAGCGTGGCTAATCGAGGGGGTAGATTCACTGAAGCTTTCTTT,.,TRBJ1-1,many,TRBV29-1
CASSSSLLNSYEQYF,TGTGCCAGTAGTAGCAGCTTGCTGAACTCCTACGAGCAGTACTTC,.,TRBJ2-7,many,TRBV19
CATSHRSSYEQYF,TGTGCCACCAGTCATAGAAGCTCCTACGAGCAGTACTTC,.,TRBJ2-7,many,TRBV24-1
CASSSAGAYNEQFF,TGCGCCAGCAGCTCAGCGGGAGCATACAATGAGCAGTTCTTC,TRBD2,TRBJ2-1,many,TRBV7-9
CASNPNSGGTQYF,TGTGCCAGCAACCCCAATAGCGGGGGGACGCAGTATTTT,TRBD2,TRBJ2-3,many,TRBV9
CASSEGTVRGRQPQHF,TGCGCCAGCAGTGAGGGGACAGTCAGGGGACGTCAGCCCCAGCATTTT,TRBD1,TRBJ1-5,many,TRBV10-2
CASSVGSGSRWDNEQFF,TGTGCCAGCAGTGTTGGTAGCGGGAGTAGGTGGGACAATGAGCAGTTCTTC,TRBD2,TRBJ2-1,many,TRBV2
CASSFRQSNTEAFF,TGCGCCAGCAGCTTCAGGCAATCGAACACTGAAGCTTTCTTT,.,TRBJ1-1,once,TRBV5-1
CASSSGGQGANNEQFF,TGTGCCAGCAGCTCTGGGGGACAGGGGGCAAACAATGAGCAGTTCTTC,TRBD1,TRBJ2-1,many,TRBV11-2
CSMVASGGANEQFF,TGCAGCATGGTGGCTAGCGGGGGGGCCAATGAGCAGTTCTTC,TRBD2,TRBJ2-1,many,TRBV29-1
CASSYGNQPQHF,TGTGCCAGCAGTTACGGGAATCAGCCCCAGCATTTT,.,TRBJ1-5,many,TRBV6-2/TRBV6-3
CASSVAGDYPETQYF,TGTGCCAGCAGCGTAGCTGGGGACTACCCAGAGACCCAGTACTTC,TRBD2,TRBJ2-5,once,TRBV9
CSVSPRGLFYEQYF,TGCAGCGTTTCTCCCAGGGGCCTCTTCTACGAGCAGTACTTC,.,TRBJ2-7,many,TRBV29-1
CASSYNLRGGQPQHF,TGTGCCAGCAGTTATAATTTGAGGGGTGGTCAGCCCCAGCATTTT,.,TRBJ1-5,.,TRBV28
CASSLASGGGYEQYF,TGTGCCAGCAGCTTAGCGTCGGGGGGCGGCTACGAGCAGTACTTC,.,TRBJ2-7,.,TRBV7-2
CASSFTPQKNTEAFF,TGTGCCAGCAGTTTCACCCCTCAGAAGAACACTGAAGCTTTCTTT,.,TRBJ1-1,few,TRBV28
CSAKQGNEQYF,TGCAGTGCCAAACAGGGGAACGAGCAGTACTTC,TRBD1,TRBJ2-7,.,TRBV20-1
CASSQIFRGGGYTF,TGCGCCAGCAGCCAAATATTTCGGGGAGGTGGCTACACCTTC,.,TRBJ1-2,few,TRBV4-3
CATSDSAGLGGELFF,TGTGCCACCAGTGATTCCGCAGGGCTGGGCGGGGAGCTGTTTTTT,.,TRBJ2-2,few,TRBV24-1
CASSPERSISSYEQYF,TGTGCCAGCTCACCAGAAAGGTCGATTAGCTCCTACGAGCAGTACTTC,.,TRBJ2-7,.,TRBV18
CASSNSAGGNEQYF,TGTGCCAGCAGCAACTCGGCGGGCGGGAACGAGCAGTACTTC,.,TRBJ2-7,few,TRBV9
CASRTDSYEQYF,TGTGCCAGCCGGACGGACTCCTACGAGCAGTACTTC,.,TRBJ2-7,medium-sized,TRBV28
CASSKAERLAGNEQFF,TGTGCCAGCAGCAAAGCCGAAAGACTAGCGGGCAATGAGCAGTTCTTC,TRBD2,TRBJ2-1,once,TRBV6-2/TRBV6-3
CSADPSGFSFVEQFF,TGCAGCGCTGATCCCTCAGGGTTCTCGTTTGTTGAGCAGTTCTTC,.,TRBJ2-1,many,TRBV29-1
CASSGLAVDTQYF,TGTGCCAGCAGCGGACTAGCGGTAGATACGCAGTATTTT,TRBD2,TRBJ2-3,many,TRBV6-6
CASSFSRGGAVYGYTF,TGTGCCAGCAGTTTCTCCCGAGGAGGGGCGGTCTATGGCTACACCTTC,.,TRBJ1-2,many,TRBV27
CASSSRGGYGYTF,TGTGCCAGCAGTTCGAGGGGGGGCTATGGCTACACCTTC,.,TRBJ1-2,medium-sized,TRBV27
CASSYPPSGQGNEQFF,TGTGCCAGCAGTTACCCGCCTTCGGGACAGGGCAATGAGCAGTTCTTC,TRBD1,TRBJ2-1,many,TRBV6-5
CASNFRDSADEQYF,TGTGCCAGCAATTTTAGGGACAGTGCCGACGAGCAGTACTTC,TRBD1,TRBJ2-7,many,TRBV28
CASSERETQYF,TGTGCCAGCAGTGAACGGGAGACCCAGTACTTC,.,TRBJ2-5,many,TRBV2
CASSQIGKQETQYF,TGCGCCAGCAGCCAAATTGGGAAGCAAGAGACCCAGTACTTC,.,TRBJ2-5,many,TRBV4-1
CASRGPTYEQYF,TGTGCCAGCCGGGGGCCCACCTACGAGCAGTACTTC,.,TRBJ2-7,many,TRBV7-8
CASSPAQGGLGTDTQYF,TGTGCCAGCAGCCCAGCCCAGGGGGGCCTGGGCACAGATACGCAGTATTTT,.,TRBJ2-3,many,TRBV7-6
CASTPWAGDYNEQFF,TGTGCCAGCACCCCCTGGGCGGGAGACTACAATGAGCAGTTCTTC,TRBD2,TRBJ2-1,many,TRBV28
CASSQDQRDREGTDTQYF,TGCGCCAGCAGCCAAGATCAGAGGGACAGGGAAGGGACAGATACGCAGTATTTT,TRBD1,TRBJ2-3,.,TRBV4-3
CATSSPSWGPGYTF,TGTGCCACCAGCAGCCCAAGTTGGGGTCCTGGCTACACCTTC,.,TRBJ1-2,many,TRBV15
CSSVRGNQPQHF,TGCAGTTCCGTGAGGGGGAATCAGCCCCAGCATTTT,.,TRBJ1-5,few,TRBV20-1